The 5 T cell receptor beta chains reported below all come from one sample, sequenced in a study of CD8 T cells in ankylosing spondylitis (dated by TCRdb to between 2016 and 2019). The library was generated by 5' RACE. TCRdb records Illumina HiSeq 2500 as the sequencer. Through fastp at Q25 and MiXCR, TCRdb rebuilt clones from the public reads, retaining in-frame beta chains. For every CDR3 protein sequence, its rows merge into one entry that carries the most common genes and DNA. A total of roughly 14,000 distinct CDR3 sequences appear in this sample, 2.5% to 3% of them only once. The biggest ten clones account for just under 9% of the sample. The sequenced material came from blood, either unsorted or a sorted T cell fraction (not recorded which). Source of these receptors: a male donor with ankylosing spondylitis or in good health (not recorded which).

By share, this clonotype ranks as medium-sized (0.01 to 0.1%). The V call is TRBV21-1, the J call TRBJ1-2; the D call of TRBD1 is as the table states it, not checked on the DNA. TRBV21-1 is shown as a pseudogene. The CDR3 runs 14 residues. This CDR3 is CASVRDSSFYGYTF. CDR3 bases: TGTGCCAGCGTCCGGGACAGCTCCTTCTATGGCTACACCTTC.

There are many counts of this clonotype. The chain links TRBV9 to TRBJ1-6; tentatively, D is TRBD1 (5 bases). Germline assignment: CDR1 SGDLS and CDR2 YYNGEE. Deletions cut 0 bases from V and 5 bases from J, with 6 bases between. CDR3 length: 14 amino acids. The CDR3 region is CASSVEGDNSPLHF. The CDR3 DNA reads TGTGCCAGCAGCGTAGAAGGGGATAATTCACCCCTCCACTTT.

This clonotype was seen many times. The rearrangement links TRBV9 to TRBJ2-3; 8 bases agree with TRBD2. V was clipped by 4 bases and J by 1 base; unmatched bases: 5. The CDR3 consists of 15 residues. Germline V gives CDR1 SGDLS, CDR2 YYNGEE. The CDR3 loop is CASSFGGAGTDTQYF. Written as DNA, the CDR3 is TGTGCCAGCAGCTTCGGGGGGGCAGGCACAGATACGCAGTATTTT.

This clonotype was recorded many times. The chain recombines TRBV9 with TRBJ2-3; possible D gene TRBD2, 6 bases. CDR1 and CDR2 from the germline V gene are SGDLS and YYNGEE. Trimming took 4 bases from V and 2 from J, leaving 14 bases between them. CDR3 length: 15 residues. CDR3 residues: CASSTLGGDTDTQYF. The CDR3 DNA follows: TGTGCCAGCAGCACCCTGGGGGGAGACACAGATACGCAGTATTTT.

In its sample, this clonotype was seen many times. V gene TRBV9 combines with J gene TRBJ1-6; D call uncertain. This CDR3 has 15 residues. The germline gives CDR1 SGDLS, CDR2 YYNGEE. Trimming took off 0 bases at V and 5 bases at J, with 9 bases between the two ends. The chain's CDR3 is CASSVVGDDNSPLHF. CDR3 in DNA: TGTGCCAGCAGCGTAGTCGGTGATGATAATTCACCCCTCCACTTT.